A selection of T cell receptor beta chains follows, all from one sample in a study of CD8+ T cells in alopecia areata. Clones were sequenced by immunoSEQ multiplex PCR, and TCRdb holds only the in-frame ones, with some missing. The profile shows under 300,000 clones, roughly two thirds of them singletons. The sequencing used CD4+ T cells sorted from blood, collected at week 0. The receptor source for this set is a human donor with alopecia areata. Each CDR3 is given with its conserved first and last residue. D genes are given only for firm matches. For some rows the clone size is stated as once, few or many, or as a class when expanded; others skip it.

d_gene | abundance | j_gene | v_gene | len | CDR3aa | CDR3nt
NA | NA | TRBJ2-5 | TRBV5-1 | 14 | CASGLEAGRETQYF | TGCGCCAGCGGCCTGGAAGCGGGTCGAGAGACCCAGTACTTC
TRBD1 | NA | TRBJ1-2 | TRBV7-3 | 14 | CASSPRAAGGGYTF | TGTGCCAGCAGCCCCAGGGCGGCAGGGGGTGGCTACACCTTC
NA | NA | TRBJ2-5 | TRBV30 | 13 | CAWSVQATETQYF | TGTGCCTGGAGTGTACAAGCGACGGAGACCCAGTACTTC
NA | NA | TRBJ2-1 | TRBV7-8 | 14 | CASELAQGIHEQFF | TGTGCCAGCGAGCTCGCGCAGGGAATCCATGAGCAGTTCTTC
NA | NA | TRBJ1-1 | TRBV5-6 | 14 | CASSLGQQNTEAFF | TGTGCCAGCAGCTTGGGACAGCAAAACACTGAAGCTTTCTTT
NA | NA | TRBJ2-7 | TRBV25-1 | 13 | CASSERGSHEQYF | TGTGCCAGCAGTGAACGAGGGTCCCACGAGCAGTACTTC
NA | NA | TRBJ1-1 | TRBV29-1 | 15 | CSVEDPRQGNTEAFF | TGCAGCGTTGAAGATCCACGGCAAGGGAACACTGAAGCTTTCTTT
NA | once | TRBJ2-1 | TRBV4-1 | 17 | CASSQGPERLSYNEQFF | TGCGCCAGCAGCCAAGGTCCCGAACGGCTATCCTACAATGAGCAGTTCTTC
NA | few | TRBJ2-1 | TRBV7-3 | 16 | CASSPRLTLRVDEQFF | TGTGCCAGCAGCCCCCGTTTGACTCTCCGTGTCGATGAGCAGTTCTTC
NA | NA | TRBJ2-7 | TRBV5-1 | 12 | CASSVQGVEQYF | TGCGCCAGCAGCGTACAGGGAGTCGAGCAGTACTTC
NA | NA | TRBJ2-5 | TRBV7-3 | 13 | CASSLGVRETQYF | TGTGCCAGCAGCTTAGGGGTGCGAGAGACCCAGTACTTC
NA | NA | TRBJ2-2 | TRBV7-2 | 16 | CASSLGAGRGTGELFF | TGTGCCAGCAGCTTAGGTGCGGGGCGAGGGACCGGGGAGCTGTTTTTT
TRBD1 | NA | TRBJ2-7 | TRBV5-1 | 16 | CASSPPRQGVSYEQYF | TGCGCCAGCAGCCCGCCGCGGCAGGGGGTGTCCTACGAGCAGTACTTC
NA | NA | TRBJ1-5 | TRBV20-1 | 10 | CSARFGVQHF | TGCAGTGCTAGGTTTGGGGTCCAGCATTTT
NA | NA | TRBJ1-1 | TRBV2 | 13 | CASAGRANTEAFF | TGTGCCAGCGCGGGGCGGGCGAACACTGAAGCTTTCTTT
NA | few | TRBJ1-5 | TRBV2 | 16 | CASSKLGQPQNQPQHF | TGTGCCAGCAGCAAACTTGGACAGCCTCAGAATCAGCCCCAGCATTTT
NA | NA | TRBJ2-6 | TRBV7-9 | 15 | CASSPRRAGANVLTF | TGTGCCAGCAGCCCGAGGAGGGCCGGGGCCAACGTCCTGACTTTC
TRBD1 | NA | TRBJ2-5 | TRBV30 | 13 | CAWTTGGMETQYF | TGTGCCTGGACCACAGGGGGCATGGAGACCCAGTACTTC
NA | NA | TRBJ1-3 | TRBV9 | 17 | CASSVEVQGSSGNTIYF | TGTGCCAGCAGCGTAGAAGTCCAGGGAAGCTCTGGAAACACCATATATTTT
NA | NA | TRBJ1-4 | TRBV25-1 | 13 | CASTSATNEKLLF | TGTGCCAGCACTTCAGCAACTAATGAAAAACTGCTTTTT
NA | few | TRBJ2-7 | TRBV29-1 | 11 | CSVRGSYEQYF | TGCAGCGTTCGGGGTTCCTACGAGCAGTACTTC
TRBD1 | NA | TRBJ2-1 | TRBV7-3 | 13 | CASSPPTGNEQFF | TGTGCCAGCAGCCCCCCGACAGGGAATGAGCAGTTCTTC
TRBD2 | few | TRBJ2-3 | TRBV4-3 | 18 | CASSQESGSSGRVDTQYF | TGCGCCAGCAGCCAAGAAAGCGGGTCTAGCGGGAGAGTAGATACGCAGTATTTT
NA | few | TRBJ2-6 | TRBV29-1 | 15 | CSVERPDSGANVLTF | TGCAGCGTTGAAAGGCCGGACTCTGGGGCCAACGTCCTGACTTTC
NA | NA | TRBJ2-7 | TRBV6-1 | 15 | CASSPYSGQSYEQYF | TGTGCCAGCAGTCCTTATTCGGGACAATCCTACGAGCAGTACTTC
NA | NA | TRBJ2-6 | TRBV5-1 | 17 | CASSPRTDSSGANVLTF | TGCGCCAGCAGCCCACGGACAGACAGCTCTGGGGCCAACGTCCTGACTTTC
NA | few | TRBJ1-2 | TRBV25-1 | 12 | CASRAEGNGYTF | TGTGCCAGCCGAGCAGAGGGTAATGGCTACACCTTC
NA | few | TRBJ1-5 | TRBV2 | 14 | CASSDGASNQPQHF | TGTGCCAGCAGTGACGGGGCTAGCAATCAGCCCCAGCATTTT
TRBD1 | NA | TRBJ1-6 | TRBV6-5 | 14 | CASSYRAGGSPLHF | TGTGCCAGCAGTTACCGGGCAGGGGGTTCACCCCTCCACTTT
NA | few | TRBJ2-7 | TRBV5-1 | 12 | CASSKDSNEQYF | TGCGCCAGCAGCAAGGATAGCAACGAGCAGTACTTC
NA | NA | TRBJ2-5 | TRBV4-2 | 13 | CASSQAGGKTQYF | TGTGCCAGCAGCCAAGCTGGGGGAAAGACCCAGTACTTC
NA | few | TRBJ2-1 | TRBV30 | 13 | CAANLRGGNEQFF | TGTGCCGCAAATCTACGGGGTGGCAATGAGCAGTTCTTC
TRBD1 | once | TRBJ1-1 | TRBV29-1 | 16 | CSATRQGSVGSTEAFF | TGCAGCGCAACCAGACAGGGGAGTGTGGGAAGCACTGAAGCTTTCTTT
NA | NA | TRBJ2-5 | TRBV27 | 14 | CASSGAPFQETQYF | TGTGCCAGTTCGGGGGCCCCCTTCCAAGAGACCCAGTACTTC
NA | few | TRBJ1-2 | TRBV7-3 | 13 | CASGAGPNYGYTF | TGTGCCAGCGGGGCAGGGCCCAACTATGGCTACACCTTC
TRBD1 | NA | TRBJ1-6 | TRBV30 | 13 | CTWIGQGNSPLHF | TGTACCTGGATTGGACAGGGGAATTCACCCCTCCACTTT
NA | NA | TRBJ2-3 | TRBV30 | 15 | CAWSQSGQGTDTQYF | TGTGCCTGGAGTCAGTCAGGGCAAGGCACAGATACGCAGTATTTT
TRBD1 | NA | TRBJ2-1 | TRBV6-5 | 13 | CASIDRVGNEQFF | TGTGCCAGCATCGACAGGGTTGGCAATGAGCAGTTCTTC
TRBD2 | NA | TRBJ2-5 | TRBV5-1 | 14 | CASSPGLAVETQYF | TGCGCCAGCAGCCCGGGACTAGCGGTAGAGACCCAGTACTTC
TRBD1 | NA | TRBJ2-7 | TRBV6-1 | 15 | CASSARDRGVGEQYF | TGTGCCAGCAGCGCTCGGGACAGGGGAGTTGGCGAGCAGTACTTC
NA | once | TRBJ2-7 | TRBV2 | 14 | CASSEGATTYEQYF | TGTGCCAGCAGTGAAGGGGCCACTACCTACGAGCAGTACTTC
TRBD2 | NA | TRBJ2-5 | TRBV4-2 | 15 | CASSRGLAEQETQYF | TGTGCCAGCAGCCGGGGACTAGCGGAGCAAGAGACCCAGTACTTC
TRBD2 | NA | TRBJ2-2 | TRBV6-4 | 14 | CASGLAFNTGELFF | TGTGCCAGCGGACTAGCGTTCAACACCGGGGAGCTGTTTTTT
NA | few | TRBJ2-5 | TRBV30 | 11 | CAWSGEETQYF | TGTGCCTGGAGTGGGGAGGAGACCCAGTACTTC
NA | NA | TRBJ1-6 | TRBV29-1 | 13 | CSVGAGKNSPLHF | TGCAGCGTTGGGGCAGGAAAGAATTCACCCCTCCACTTT
NA | few | TRBJ2-6 | TRBV7-2 | 16 | CASSLGTGLWANVLTF | TGTGCCAGCAGCCTTGGGACTGGACTCTGGGCCAACGTCCTGACTTTC
NA | NA | TRBJ2-5 | TRBV5-6 | 14 | CASSLGRAQETQYF | TGTGCCAGCAGCTTGGGTAGGGCTCAAGAGACCCAGTACTTC
TRBD1 | few | TRBJ1-4 | TRBV5-4 | 14 | CASSLGTGNEKLFF | TGTGCCAGCAGCTTGGGGACAGGGAATGAAAAACTGTTTTTT
TRBD2 | few | TRBJ2-3 | TRBV7-2 | 14 | CASSLLAGTDTQYF | TGTGCCAGCAGCTTACTAGCGGGCACAGATACGCAGTATTTT
NA | NA | TRBJ1-5 | TRBV18 | 14 | CASSPGQNNQPQHF | TGTGCCAGCTCACCAGGGCAGAACAATCAGCCCCAGCATTTT
NA | NA | TRBJ1-3 | TRBV4-1 | 14 | CASSQGVLTNTIYF | TGCGCCAGCAGCCAAGGCGTATTGACGAACACCATATATTTT
TRBD1 | NA | TRBJ2-5 | TRBV11-1 | 15 | CASSQAWTGGETQYF | TGTGCCAGCAGCCAAGCATGGACAGGGGGAGAGACCCAGTACTTC
NA | NA | TRBJ2-7 | TRBV7-9 | 13 | CASSSTGVGEQYF | TGTGCCAGCAGCTCCACGGGGGTTGGGGAGCAGTACTTC
NA | NA | TRBJ2-5 | TRBV20-1 | 11 | CSARGKKTQYF | TGCAGTGCCAGGGGCAAAAAGACCCAGTACTTC
NA | NA | TRBJ2-5 | TRBV7-8 | 12 | CASTHPLETQYF | TGTGCCAGCACCCATCCCCTGGAGACCCAGTACTTC